This T cell receptor beta chain was recorded in a study of shared clonotypes between healthy human individuals. This clone was observed a single time. Profiled with immunoSEQ multiplex PCR; TCRdb holds only in-frame clones, not every one. Of approximately 1.5 million clones in the sample, nearly 99% were seen once. The sample comprised naive CD4+ T cells sorted from blood. Documented subset: CD45RA+ positively selected. This clonotype was obtained from a man aged 25 to 40 in good health.

The CDR3 loop reads CASSVGWASEFNTQYF. The CDR3 DNA follows: TGTGCCAGCAGCGTTGGTTGGGCTAGCGAGTTCAATACGCAGTATTTT. V usage is TRBV9 and J usage is TRBJ2-3; weak D call: TRBD2 (6 bases). The CDR3 loop spans 16 amino acids. V was trimmed by 2 bases and J by 7 bases, leaving 20 bases between them. CDR1 and CDR2 from the germline V gene are SGDLS and YYNGEE.